A selection of T cell receptor beta chains follows, all from one sample in a study of neurological immune-mediated disorders. TCRdb passed the 5' RACE reads through MiXCR, listing each CDR3 protein once. In the table there are roughly 60,000 distinct CDR3 sequences, 8.5% to 10% of which are singletons. The sample taken for sequencing was PBMCs. The receptors here all came from a man aged 25-45 years in good health. CDR3s include the opening cysteine and the closing phenylalanine or tryptophan. A D gene is named only where the DNA matches it firmly. Clone size appears in some rows only: once, few, many, or a class for an expanded clone.

>TRBV4-3|TRBJ2-1|TRBD1|many
CASSQEAGGSYNEQFF
TGCGCCAGCAGCCAAGAGGCAGGGGGCTCGTACAATGAGCAGTTCTTC
>TRBV2|TRBJ2-1|-|many
CASCPSGEQFF
TGTGCCAGCTGCCCCTCCGGAGAGCAGTTCTTC
>TRBV5-1|TRBJ1-4|-|many
CASSFGGHDEKLFF
TGCGCCAGCAGCTTTGGGGGGCATGACGAAAAACTGTTTTTT
>TRBV5-1|TRBJ1-3|-|-
CASSLRTPGGLKNTIYF
TGTGCCAGCAGCTTGCGTACCCCGGGGGGACTGAAGAACACCATATATTTT
>TRBV21-1|TRBJ2-4|-|many
CASSKEVGLSNIQYF
TGTGCCAGCAGCAAAGAAGTGGGATTGAGTAACATTCAGTACTTC
>TRBV20-1|TRBJ1-3|-|many
CSARSMDIRSGNTIYF
TGCAGTGCGAGATCAATGGACATTCGATCTGGAAACACCATATATTTT
>TRBV9|TRBJ2-5|TRBD2|many
CASSAGGGQETQYF
TGTGCCAGCAGCGCGGGAGGGGGCCAAGAGACCCAGTACTTC
>TRBV7-9|TRBJ2-3|-|-
CASSLEGVTDTQYF
TGTGCCAGCAGCTTGGAGGGAGTGACAGATACGCAGTATTTT
>TRBV4-2|TRBJ2-3|TRBD2|many
CASSPTLAGGPDTQYF
TGTGCCAGCAGCCCCACACTAGCGGGGGGCCCAGATACGCAGTATTTT
>TRBV28|TRBJ2-7|TRBD2|many
CASGISGRDEQYF
TGTGCCAGCGGCATCAGCGGGAGAGACGAGCAGTACTTC
>TRBV12-3/TRBV12-4|TRBJ2-6|-|many
CASGVAGANVLTF
TGTGCCTCCGGGGTCGCGGGGGCCAACGTCCTGACTTTC
>TRBV20-1|TRBJ2-3|-|many
CSARDFGTTDTQYF
TGCAGTGCTAGAGATTTCGGGACCACAGATACGCAGTATTTT
>TRBV28|TRBJ2-1|TRBD1|many
CASSPDRGRRNEQFF
TGTGCCAGCAGTCCGGACAGGGGGCGAAGGAATGAGCAGTTCTTC
>TRBV7-2|TRBJ2-7|-|many
CASSLGAAIKQYF
TGTGCCAGCAGCTTGGGGGCAGCAATCAAGCAGTACTTC
>TRBV5-1|TRBJ2-1|TRBD2|many
CASSLALGLAGGPYNEQFF
TGCGCCAGCAGCTTGGCCTTGGGACTAGCGGGAGGGCCGTACAATGAGCAGTTCTTC
>TRBV27|TRBJ2-3|-|many
CASGGQESTDTQYF
TGTGCCAGCGGGGGACAAGAGTCCACAGATACGCAGTATTTT
>TRBV10-3|TRBJ2-7|TRBD2|many
CATGTSGSSLSYEQYF
TGTGCCACTGGGACTAGCGGGAGCTCTCTCTCCTACGAGCAGTACTTC
>TRBV6-1|TRBJ2-2|-|-
CASSVTSGDYTGELFF
TGTGCCAGCAGTGTAACTTCAGGGGACTACACCGGGGAGCTGTTTTTT
>TRBV9|TRBJ2-3|-|many
CASSPSDAPLLDTQYF
TGTGCCAGCAGCCCCTCGGACGCTCCTCTCCTAGATACGCAGTATTTT
>TRBV5-6|TRBJ2-1|TRBD2|many
CASIRLAGINEQFF
TGTGCCAGCATTAGACTAGCAGGAATCAATGAGCAGTTCTTC
>TRBV28|TRBJ2-3|TRBD2|many
CASSSVAGGPVFDTQYF
TGTGCCAGCAGCTCCGTAGCGGGAGGGCCGGTTTTCGATACGCAGTATTTT
>TRBV20-1|TRBJ2-7|-|many
CSASLADSSYEQYF
TGCAGTGCTAGCTTAGCGGATAGCTCCTACGAGCAGTACTTC
>TRBV18|TRBJ2-5|-|many
CASSGSRGGEETQYF
TGTGCCAGCTCCGGAAGTCGTGGGGGCGAAGAGACCCAGTACTTC
>TRBV10-1|TRBJ2-2|-|many
CASKGDTGELFF
TGCGCCAGCAAGGGGGACACCGGGGAGCTGTTTTTT
>TRBV5-1|TRBJ2-7|-|many
CASADASSYEQYF
TGCGCCAGCGCTGACGCGAGCTCCTACGAGCAGTACTTC
>TRBV27|TRBJ2-7|-|many
CASSLRPGPTYEQYF
TGTGCCAGCAGTTTACGTCCGGGGCCGACCTACGAGCAGTACTTC
>TRBV25-1|TRBJ2-5|TRBD2|many
CASSEFAGGRQETQYF
TGTGCCAGCAGTGAATTTGCGGGAGGAAGGCAAGAGACCCAGTACTTC
>TRBV6-1|TRBJ2-1|-|-
CASSEAEWGWVHEQFF
TGTGCCAGCAGTGAAGCGGAATGGGGCTGGGTGCATGAGCAGTTCTTC
>TRBV27|TRBJ2-1|TRBD2|many
CASSSSGTEQFF
TGTGCCAGCAGTTCTAGCGGGACTGAGCAGTTCTTC
>TRBV4-1|TRBJ1-5|TRBD1|many
CASSRDRGDQPQHF
TGCGCCAGCAGCCGGGACAGGGGGGACCAGCCCCAGCATTTT
>TRBV27|TRBJ1-2|TRBD1|many
CASSFHGQGYGYTF
TGTGCCAGCAGTTTCCATGGACAGGGGTATGGCTACACCTTC
>TRBV28|TRBJ2-1|-|many
CAIQVGPNNEQFF
TGTGCCATCCAAGTGGGGCCCAACAATGAGCAGTTCTTC
>TRBV5-1|TRBJ2-5|TRBD1|many
CASKTSPGQGRETQYF
TGCGCCAGCAAAACTTCTCCGGGACAGGGGAGGGAGACCCAGTACTTC
>TRBV5-1|TRBJ2-5|-|many
CASRRQAQETQYF
TGCGCCAGCAGGCGACAGGCCCAAGAGACCCAGTACTTC
>TRBV10-3|TRBJ2-1|-|-
CAISDWADYNEQFF
TGTGCCATCAGTGACTGGGCAGATTACAATGAGCAGTTCTTC
>TRBV28|TRBJ1-5|-|many
CASSLEANQPQHF
TGTGCCAGCAGTTTGGAGGCTAATCAGCCCCAGCATTTT
>TRBV28|TRBJ2-3|TRBD2|many
CASGSGLAGTDTQYF
TGTGCCAGCGGTTCGGGACTAGCGGGAACAGATACGCAGTATTTT
>TRBV28|TRBJ2-2|-|-
CASSFQGPNTGELFF
TGTGCCAGCAGTTTCCAGGGACCTAACACCGGGGAGCTGTTTTTT
>TRBV5-1|TRBJ2-7|TRBD2|many
CASATSGSSYEQYF
TGCGCCAGCGCGACTAGCGGGAGCTCCTACGAGCAGTACTTC
>TRBV5-1|TRBJ2-3|-|many
CASSVAGTIRDTQYF
TGCGCCAGCAGCGTCGCCGGGACAATTAGAGATACGCAGTATTTT
>TRBV5-1|TRBJ2-3|TRBD1|-
CASSSTGTARGTDTQYF
TGCGCCAGCAGCAGTACCGGGACAGCAAGAGGCACAGATACGCAGTATTTT
>TRBV3-1|TRBJ2-7|TRBD2|-
CASSQAGGRYEQYF
TGTGCCAGCAGCCAAGCGGGAGGGAGGTACGAGCAGTACTTC